Each of the 3 T cell receptor beta chains below was sequenced from the same sample in a study of blood T cells in healthy people across ages. The authors ran a second PCR of about 6 to 11 cycles using a sample-barcoded 5' primer and a J-beta primer mix. One entry per CDR3 protein, called by TCRdb with MiXCR from the 5' RACE reads. The sample lists about 930,000 distinct CDR3 sequences; just under 30% were seen once. These data were also filed under a second study, of T cells of mothers and their children.

The material sequenced was blood. These receptors all stem from a woman aged 40-49 years in good health.

Many counts were recorded for this clonotype. The chain carries TRBV4-3 and TRBJ1-4; TRBD1 matches 8 bases. V shed 2 bases and J 6 bases; nucleotides not matched to a gene: 2. The CDR3 length is 14 residues. Germline V gene sequence: CDR1 LGHNA, CDR2 YSLEER. CDR3 amino acids: CASSQSGGDEKLFF. CDR3 in DNA: TGCGCCAGCAGCCAATCAGGGGGCGATGAAAAACTGTTTTTT.

This clonotype was observed at least ten times. The V and J genes are TRBV29-1 and TRBJ1-2; a possible D gene is TRBD1 (5 bases). The CDR3 is 16 residues long. Germline assignment: CDR1 SQVTM and CDR2 ANQGSEA. The V end was cut by 0 bases, the J end by 4 bases, with 18 bases between. The CDR3 sequence is CSVEDPLGRTPYGYTF. As DNA, the CDR3 is TGCAGCGTTGAAGATCCACTGGGGCGGACCCCCTATGGCTACACCTTC.

This clonotype was counted at least ten times. A read error is possible here, since a much larger clone lies one base away. CDR3 in amino acids: CSVGIGLSYNEQYF. For the CDR3, the DNA is TGCAGCGTTGGGATTGGACTATCCTACAATGAGCAGTACTTC. This rearrangement joins TRBV29-1 to TRBJ2-1; D perhaps matches TRBD2 (6 bases). The J call may be wrong; the DNA end is better matched by TRBJ2-7. The CDR3 consists of 14 residues. The V gene's germline CDR1 is SQVTM and CDR2 ANQGSEA.